One and the same sample provided the 5 T cell receptor beta chains below, sequenced in a study of T-cell memory formation after mild COVID-19. TCRdb passed the 5' RACE reads through MiXCR, listing each CDR3 protein once. The sample has about 450,000 distinct CDR3 sequences, about 22% seen once; the top ten hold roughly 14%. Input material: PBMCs or a T cell subset sorted from them (not recorded which). Receptors originate from an adult woman who had mild COVID-19 (a few samples of this study predate the infection). Cell type and time point are not known.

This clonotype has only a few counts. The chain links TRBV14 to TRBJ2-1; possibly TRBD1 for D (6 bases). The CDR3 has 12 amino acids. V was cut by 4 bases and J by 11 bases, with 12 bases left in between. The germline V gene encodes CDR1 SGHDN and CDR2 FVKESK. CDR3 sequence reads: CASSPVDRKQFF. CDR3 nucleotide sequence: TGTGCCAGCAGCCCCGTGGACAGAAAGCAGTTCTTC.

The chain couples TRBV6-2 or TRBV6-3 to TRBJ1-1; no clear D gene. This CDR3 has 17 amino acids. CDR1 is MNHEY, CDR2 SVGEGT, per germline. Between the trimmed V and J ends, which lost 6 bases and 0 bases, there was a span of 20 bases. The CDR3 sequence: CASSPTYPTELNTEAFF. CDR3 sequence (DNA): TGTGCCAGCAGCCCTACCTATCCCACTGAGCTGAACACTGAAGCTTTCTTT.

The chain links TRBV28 to TRBJ2-5; D is perhaps TRBD1 (5 bases). V lost 4 bases, J lost 4 bases, and 13 bases lay in between. The germline V gene encodes CDR1 MDHEN and CDR2 SYDVKM. The CDR3 extends over 14 amino acids. The CDR3 region is CASSSGSYRETQYF. The DNA for the CDR3 is TGTGCCAGCAGTTCAGGGTCCTATAGAGAGACCCAGTACTTC.

Ten or more counts support this clonotype. This chain links TRBV7-2 with TRBJ2-5; 8 nucleotides agree with TRBD2. The CDR3 consists of 13 residues. Germline assignment: CDR1 SGHTA and CDR2 FQGNSA. V was pared by 4 bases and J by 6 bases, with 4 bases of the junction left unmatched. The CDR3 region is CASSSGGPQTQYF. The DNA for the CDR3 is TGTGCCAGCAGCTCGGGAGGGCCGCAGACCCAGTACTTC.

This clonotype was observed a single time. This sequence joins TRBV10-3 and TRBJ2-7; perhaps D is TRBD1 or TRBD2 (5 bases each). The CDR3 is 16 residues long. Trimming removed 6 bases from V and 1 base from J, with 19 bases in between. Per the germline V gene, CDR1 is ENHRY and CDR2 is SYGVKD. The CDR3 loop reads CAISPQGRGGSYEQYF. CDR3 coding DNA: TGTGCCATCAGCCCCCAGGGAAGAGGCGGGTCCTACGAGCAGTACTTC.